The next 9 T cell receptor beta chains were all read from a single sample in a study of T cells expressing NK-cell markers. Reprocessing the 5' RACE reads, TCRdb reports a single entry for every CDR3 protein and omits DNA. The table counts fewer than 550,000 distinct CDR3 sequences; approximately 1.4% lies in the top ten. The source material was blood T cells: a sorted CD56 or NKG2C T cell subset, CD4+ or CD8+ T cells, or bulk PBMC T cells (not recorded which). These receptors were taken from a woman between 45 and 60 years old in good health.

J is TRBJ2-1 and V is TRBV3-1. CDR3 length: 17 amino acids. CDR1 LGHDT and CDR2 YNNKEL come from the germline V gene (reference sequence). The CDR3 reads CASSQQLLASSYNEQFF.

The gene calls are TRBV9 and TRBJ2-2; TCRdb names TRBD2, which stays unverified in the absence of DNA. Germline V gene sequence: CDR1 SGDLS, CDR2 YYNGEE. The CDR3 has 15 residues. The CDR3 loop is CASSVLTGGVGELFF.

The chain combines TRBV12-3 or TRBV12-4 with TRBJ2-3. This CDR3 contains 14 residues. CDR3 protein: CASRWSRFTDTQYF.

The chain carries TRBV14 and TRBJ1-4; as DNA is missing, the TRBD1 call by TCRdb cannot be tested. This CDR3 contains 17 residues. In germline, CDR1 is SGHDN, CDR2 FVKESK. This CDR3 reads CASSQRPAGATNEKLFF.

The genes are TRBV7-6 and TRBJ2-1; absent DNA, TCRdb's TRBD1 call cannot be checked. The CDR3 has 13 amino acids. Germline CDR1 SGHVS, CDR2 FNYEAQ. CDR3: CASRATGRDEQFF.

This rearrangement joins TRBV12-3 or TRBV12-4 to TRBJ1-2; TCRdb indicates TRBD1, and absent DNA this call remains unverified. The CDR3 sequence is 14 residues long. CDR3 in amino acids: CASRGQGVGYGYTF.

CDR3 loop: CASWDERAGDNEQFF. This chain joins TRBV6-1 and TRBJ2-1; TCRdb's assignment of TRBD1 cannot be checked, as there is no DNA. This CDR3 has 15 residues. Germline V gives CDR1 MNHNS, CDR2 SASEGT.

The chain links TRBV10-3 to TRBJ2-4; TCRdb outputs TRBD2, but without DNA this stays unchecked. Germline CDR1 is ENHRY and CDR2 is SYGVKD. This CDR3 spans 14 amino acids. CDR3 sequence: CAISAPDGENIQYF.

The genes are TRBV20-1 and TRBJ2-3; TCRdb outputs TRBD2, but without DNA this stays unchecked. Per the germline V gene, CDR1 is DFQATT and CDR2 is SNEGSKA (reference sequence). This CDR3 comprises 16 residues. The CDR3 here is CSARGTASASTDTQYF.